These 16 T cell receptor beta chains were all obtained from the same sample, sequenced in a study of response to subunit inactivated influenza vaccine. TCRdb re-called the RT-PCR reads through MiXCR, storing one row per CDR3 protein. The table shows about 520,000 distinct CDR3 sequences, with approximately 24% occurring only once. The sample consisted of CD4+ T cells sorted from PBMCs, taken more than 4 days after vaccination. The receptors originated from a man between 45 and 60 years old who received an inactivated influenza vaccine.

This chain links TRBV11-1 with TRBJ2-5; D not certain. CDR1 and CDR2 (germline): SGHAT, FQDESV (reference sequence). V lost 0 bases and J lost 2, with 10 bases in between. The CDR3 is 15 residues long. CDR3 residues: CASSLAGLEQETQYF. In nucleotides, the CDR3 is TGTGCCAGCAGCTTAGCAGGTCTGGAACAAGAGACCCAGTACTTC.

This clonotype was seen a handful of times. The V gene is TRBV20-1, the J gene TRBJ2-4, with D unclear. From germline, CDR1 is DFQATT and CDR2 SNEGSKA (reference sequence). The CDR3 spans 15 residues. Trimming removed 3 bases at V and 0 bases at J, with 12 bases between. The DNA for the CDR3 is TGCAGTGCTAGCTATATGGCATTAGCCAAAAACATTCAGTACTTC. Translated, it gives CSASYMALAKNIQYF.

The CDR3 spells CASTRAPGGGETQYF. CDR3 nucleotide sequence: TGTGCCAGCACGCGAGCCCCAGGAGGCGGGGAGACCCAGTACTTC. The rearrangement joins TRBV7-9 to TRBJ2-5; tentative D call: TRBD2 (5 bases). This CDR3 has 15 amino acids. Trimming took off 7 bases at V and 5 bases at J, with 20 bases between the two ends. The germline CDR1 and CDR2 sequences are SEHNR and FQNEAQ (reference sequence).

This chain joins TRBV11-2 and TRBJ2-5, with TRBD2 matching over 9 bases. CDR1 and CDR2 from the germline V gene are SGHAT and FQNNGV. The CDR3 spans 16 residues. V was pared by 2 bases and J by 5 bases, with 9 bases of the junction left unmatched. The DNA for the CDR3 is TGTGCCAGCAGCTTATCATCTGGCGGGGGGGCTGAGACCCAGTACTTC. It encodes CASSLSSGGGAETQYF.

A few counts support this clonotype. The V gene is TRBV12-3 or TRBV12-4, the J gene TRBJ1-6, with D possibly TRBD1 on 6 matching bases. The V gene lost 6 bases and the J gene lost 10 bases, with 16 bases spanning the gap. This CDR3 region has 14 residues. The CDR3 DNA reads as TGTGCCAGCAGGCTACAGGGTTCGTCATCACCCCTCCACTTT. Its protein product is CASRLQGSSSPLHF.

The CDR3 is CASSLVGLYNEQFF. The CDR3 coding sequence is TGTGCCAGCAGTTTAGTGGGACTATACAATGAGCAGTTCTTC. The V call is TRBV12-3 or TRBV12-4, the J call TRBJ2-1; the match to TRBD2 covers 7 bases. The CDR3 sequence is 14 residues long. Trimming removed 1 base from V and 4 bases from J; junction bases left unmatched: 1.

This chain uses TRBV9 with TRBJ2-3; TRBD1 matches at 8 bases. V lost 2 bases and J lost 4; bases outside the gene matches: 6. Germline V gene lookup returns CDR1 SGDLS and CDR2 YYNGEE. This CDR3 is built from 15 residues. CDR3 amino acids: CASSVTGTGADTQYF. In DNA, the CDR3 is TGTGCCAGCAGCGTCACCGGGACAGGTGCAGATACGCAGTATTTT.

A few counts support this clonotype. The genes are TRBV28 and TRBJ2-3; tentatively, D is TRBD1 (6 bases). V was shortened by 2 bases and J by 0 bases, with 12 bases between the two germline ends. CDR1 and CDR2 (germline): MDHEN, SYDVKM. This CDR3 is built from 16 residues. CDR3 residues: CASSLAQGLSTDTQYF. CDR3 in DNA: TGTGCCAGCAGTTTAGCACAGGGTCTGAGCACAGATACGCAGTATTTT.

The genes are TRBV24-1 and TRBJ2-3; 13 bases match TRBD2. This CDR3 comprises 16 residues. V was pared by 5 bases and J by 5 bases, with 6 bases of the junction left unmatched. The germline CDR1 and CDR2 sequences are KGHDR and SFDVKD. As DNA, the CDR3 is TGTGCCACCAGTGCCACACTAGCGGGAGGGCGAGATACGCAGTATTTT. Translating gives CATSATLAGGRDTQYF.

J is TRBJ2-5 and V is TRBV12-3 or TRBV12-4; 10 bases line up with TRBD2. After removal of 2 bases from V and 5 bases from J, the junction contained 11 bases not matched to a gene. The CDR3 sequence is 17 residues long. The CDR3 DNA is TGTGCCAGCAGTTTATCCTTAGCGGGAGGTTCGAGGGAGACCCAGTACTTC. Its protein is CASSLSLAGGSRETQYF.

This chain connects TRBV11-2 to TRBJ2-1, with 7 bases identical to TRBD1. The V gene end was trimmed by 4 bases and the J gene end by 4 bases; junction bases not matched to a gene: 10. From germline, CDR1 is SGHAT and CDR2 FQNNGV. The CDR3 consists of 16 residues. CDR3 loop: CASSSGAGGNYNEQFF. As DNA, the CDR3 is TGTGCCAGCAGCTCCGGGGCAGGGGGAAATTACAATGAGCAGTTCTTC.

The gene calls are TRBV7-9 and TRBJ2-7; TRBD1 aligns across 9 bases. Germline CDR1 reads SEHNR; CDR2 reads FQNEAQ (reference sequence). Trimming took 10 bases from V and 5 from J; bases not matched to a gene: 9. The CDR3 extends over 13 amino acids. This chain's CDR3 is CATTGGQMNEQYF. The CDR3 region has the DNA TGTGCCACCACAGGGGGCCAAATGAACGAGCAGTACTTC.

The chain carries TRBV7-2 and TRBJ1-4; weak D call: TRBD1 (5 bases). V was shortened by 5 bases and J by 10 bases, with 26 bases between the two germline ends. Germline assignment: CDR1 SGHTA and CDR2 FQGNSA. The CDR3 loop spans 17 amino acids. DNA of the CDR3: TGTGCCAGCAGCCCTCTCCGTCTTAATATTTCAGGGAGAAAACTGTTTTTT. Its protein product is CASSPLRLNISGRKLFF.

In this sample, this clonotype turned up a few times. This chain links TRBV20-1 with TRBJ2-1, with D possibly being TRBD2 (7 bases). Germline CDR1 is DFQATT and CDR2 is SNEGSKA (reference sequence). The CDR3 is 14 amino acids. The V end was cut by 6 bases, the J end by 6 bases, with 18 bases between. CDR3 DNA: TGCAGTGCAAACCGGGGGGCACGGAGCAATGAGCAGTTCTTC. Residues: CSANRGARSNEQFF.

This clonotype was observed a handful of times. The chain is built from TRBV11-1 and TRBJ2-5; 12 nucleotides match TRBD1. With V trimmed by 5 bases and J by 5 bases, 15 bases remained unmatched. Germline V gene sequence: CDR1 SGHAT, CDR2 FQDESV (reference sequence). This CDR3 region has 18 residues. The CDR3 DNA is TGTGCCAGCAGCCAACCTTGGGGACAGGGGGCGTCTGGGGAGACCCAGTACTTC. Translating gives CASSQPWGQGASGETQYF.

The CDR3 DNA follows: TGCGCCAGCAGCTTTGAGCGGCCATATAGCACAGATACGCAGTATTTT. Its translation is CASSFERPYSTDTQYF. This chain joins TRBV5-1 and TRBJ2-3; weak D call: TRBD2 (5 bases). The V end lost 2 bases, the J end lost 0 bases, and 13 bases lay between the germline ends. Per the germline V gene, CDR1 is SGHRS and CDR2 is YFSETQ. The CDR3 is 16 residues long.